The TCR beta chain under discussion was sequenced for a study of CD8 T cells in ankylosing spondylitis. This clonotype was counted ten times or more. The CDR3 is 13 residues long. V was trimmed by 4 bases and J by 3 bases, leaving 13 bases between them. From germline, CDR1 is SQVTM and CDR2 ANQGSEA. Each CDR3 protein gets one entry after TCRdb re-called the 5' RACE reads with MiXCR. The sample has about 360,000 distinct CDR3 sequences, approximately 15% seen once. Sample: blood, either unsorted or a sorted T cell fraction (not recorded which). The V and J genes are TRBV29-1 and TRBJ2-7; D possibly corresponds to TRBD1 (6 bases). The TCR sequence derives from a male donor with ankylosing spondylitis or in good health (not recorded which). The CDR3 region is CSVGWDTYYEQYF. CDR3 sequence (DNA): TGCAGCGTTGGCTGGGACACCTACTACGAGCAGTACTTC.